These 11 T cell receptor beta chains originate from one sample sequenced in a study of T cells in Graves' hyperthyroidism and ophthalmopathy. The investigators amplified TCR beta CDR3 regions from RNA transcripts. With the HTBI primer set, the TCR CDR3 went through a first round of RT-PCR. TCRdb analysed the multiplex PCR reads with MiXCR anew, one entry per CDR3 protein. Counted here are 40,000 to 60,000 distinct CDR3 sequences, approximately 52% occurring once; the ten biggest clones make up about a tenth. The material sequenced was blood. These receptors were taken from a woman between 50 and 59 years old with Graves' ophthalmopathy.

This clonotype was detected many times. The chain uses TRBV27 and TRBJ2-5, with D possibly matching TRBD2 (6 bases). Trimming cost V 5 bases and J 4 bases, with 17 bases left between them. CDR1 MNHEY and CDR2 SMNVEV come from the germline V gene (reference sequence). This CDR3 has 15 residues. CDR3 DNA sequence: TGTGCCAGCAGTACCAGGGCGCGGGGAGGAGAGACCCAGTACTTC. Translated, it gives CASSTRARGGETQYF.

This sequence joins TRBV7-8 and TRBJ2-5, with a tentative D call TRBD1 (6 bases). V was shortened by 7 bases and J by 5 bases, with 11 bases between the two germline ends. CDR1 is SGHVS and CDR2 is FQNEAQ in the germline V gene. The CDR3 consists of 12 residues. Here the CDR3 reads CASKGGVETQYF. CDR3 nucleotides: TGTGCCAGCAAAGGGGGAGTGGAGACCCAGTACTTC.

This clonotype occurred a few times. V gene TRBV27 combines with J gene TRBJ1-3; tentative D call: TRBD1 (5 bases). Germline V gene lookup returns CDR1 MNHEY and CDR2 SMNVEV (reference sequence). V lost 5 bases and J lost 4, with 9 bases in between. This CDR3 has 13 amino acids. This chain's CDR3 is CASSIRDGNTIYF. The CDR3 region has the DNA TGTGCCAGCAGTATTAGGGACGGAAACACCATATATTTT.

This clonotype was observed at least ten times. J is TRBJ2-3 and V is TRBV2, with 12 nucleotides matching TRBD2. With 1 base clipped from V and 0 bases from J, the junction kept 11 bases outside the gene matches. The CDR3 is made up of 20 amino acids. Germline lookup yields CDR1 SNHLY and CDR2 FYNNEI. CDR3 nucleotides: TGTGCCAGCAGTGAAGTGCCTAGCGGGAGGGCGTATACTAGCACAGATACGCAGTATTTT. This gives the protein CASSEVPSGRAYTSTDTQYF. The entire variable domain, with the rest obtained from reference TRBV2 and TRBJ2-3, is as follows: EPEVTQTPSHQVTQMGQEVILRCVPISNHLYFYWYRQILGQKVEFLVSFYNNEISEKSEIFDDQFSVERPDGSNFTLKIRSTKLEDSAMYFCASSEVPSGRAYTSTDTQYFGPGTRLTVL.

This clonotype showed up many times. This chain joins TRBV5-1 and TRBJ2-1, with 9 bases lining up with TRBD1. V dropped 0 bases and J dropped 2; count of bases not matched to a gene: 6. The CDR3 has 17 amino acids. Germline CDR1 reads SGHRS; CDR2 reads YFSETQ. CDR3 DNA: TGCGCCAGCAGCTTGGGCCCCGGGACAGGGCCCTACAATGAGCAGTTCTTC. Translation: CASSLGPGTGPYNEQFF.

This clonotype was picked up many times. The J gene is TRBJ2-5, the V gene TRBV15; D possibly matches TRBD1 or TRBD2 (6 bases each). The CDR3 has 16 residues. Trimming pared 1 base from V and 3 bases from J, leaving 15 bases between. Germline CDR1 is LNHNV and CDR2 is YYDKDF (reference sequence). The CDR3 bases are TGTGCCACCAGCAGAGGGGGGGCAGGGCAAAAAGAGACCCAGTACTTC. As protein: CATSRGGAGQKETQYF.

Note on this clonotype: This may be a read error: a much more frequent sequence differs by one nucleotide. This rearrangement joins TRBV4-1 to TRBJ2-2, with D perhaps TRBD2 (5 bases). Germline V gene lookup returns CDR1 MGHRA and CDR2 YSYEKL. This CDR3 is built from 17 residues. The CDR3 loop is CASSQLDLFANTGELLF. CDR3 in DNA: TGCGCCAGCAGCCAATTAGACCTTTTCGCGAACACCGGGGAGCTGCTTTTT.

The genes are TRBV3-1 and TRBJ2-5; TRBD1 matches 8 bases. CDR3 length: 14 residues. CDR1 is LGHDT, CDR2 YNNKEL, per germline (reference sequence). Trimming at V came to 1 base and at J to 2 bases, leaving 0 bases not matched to a gene. CDR3 region: CASSQGTGQETQYF. The CDR3 DNA reads TGTGCCAGCAGCCAAGGGACAGGGCAAGAGACCCAGTACTTC.

A remark on this clonotype: A read error may account for a junction end that differs from germline. V gene TRBV20-1 combines with J gene TRBJ2-7, with 7 nucleotides matching TRBD1. CDR1 is DFQATT and CDR2 is SNEGSKA in the germline V gene (reference sequence). This CDR3 spans 15 amino acids. CDR3 DNA sequence: TGCAGTGCATCGACCACACCGGGACAGACCTACGGGCAGTACTTC. Amino acid sequence: CSASTTPGQTYGQYF.

This clonotype was detected a few times. The chain uses TRBV6-5 and TRBJ1-1, with D possibly TRBD1 on 6 matching bases. There are 18 residues in the CDR3. Trimming took off 5 bases at V and 0 bases at J, with 22 bases between the two ends. Looked up from germline, CDR1 is MNHEY and CDR2 is SVGAGI. The CDR3 DNA follows: TGTGCCAGCAGTCACTATCTGATCCCGGGACAATTGAACACTGAAGCTTTCTTT. Its protein product is CASSHYLIPGQLNTEAFF.

The chain employs TRBV19 and TRBJ1-1, with D unresolved. The CDR3 is made up of 18 amino acids. Trimming took 0 bases from V and 8 from J, leaving 25 bases between them. Germline CDR1 and CDR2: LNHDA and SQIVND (reference sequence). As DNA, the CDR3 is TGTGCCAGTAGTATAGACCTTGGGGTTGTGTTGAACACGAGGGAAGCTTTCTTT. Protein: CASSIDLGVVLNTREAFF.